Below, one T cell receptor beta chain is given with its context. Antigen specificity is unknown. A much larger clone differs from this one at a single base, so this may be a read error. Methods described previously were used for bulk TCR libraries, and listed TCR primers were applied. TCRdb re-called the PCR reads through MiXCR, storing one row per CDR3 protein. This sample has approximately 670,000 distinct CDR3 sequences, with nearly 20% found just once. The sample is drawn from a study of molecular identifiers for immune sequencing clone quantification. This CDR3 comprises 15 residues. Germline CDR1 MNHEY, CDR2 SMNVEV (reference sequence). The V and J ends lost 0 bases and 2 bases respectively, with 11 bases between them. Findings of the study overall: The study found clones above 20 RNA copies held over 98% of effector molecules and under 1% in naive cells.

This clonotype was obtained from a human donor in good health. Some libraries in this study had Jurkat cell RNA spiked in. The gene calls are TRBV27 and TRBJ2-7; TRBD1 or TRBD2 may be the D gene (5 bases each). Specimen: naive CD8+ T cells from blood, with Jurkat cell RNA spiked in. Documented subset: FACS-sorted CD8+CD4-CCR7+CD45RA+ naive T cells. CDR3 coding DNA: TGTGCCAGCAGTTTATCGGGGGTCGGAGCCTACGAGCAGTACTTC. This codes for CASSLSGVGAYEQYF.